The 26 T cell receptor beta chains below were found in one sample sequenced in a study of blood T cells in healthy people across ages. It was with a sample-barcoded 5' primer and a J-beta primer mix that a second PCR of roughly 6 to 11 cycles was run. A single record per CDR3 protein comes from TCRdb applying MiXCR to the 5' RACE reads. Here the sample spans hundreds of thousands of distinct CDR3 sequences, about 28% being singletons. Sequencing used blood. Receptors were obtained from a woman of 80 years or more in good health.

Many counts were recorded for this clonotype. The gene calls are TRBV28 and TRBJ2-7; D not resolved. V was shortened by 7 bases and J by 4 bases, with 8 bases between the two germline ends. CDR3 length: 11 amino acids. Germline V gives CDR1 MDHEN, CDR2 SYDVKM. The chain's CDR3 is CASTSEYEQYF. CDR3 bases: TGTGCCAGCACCTCTGAGTACGAGCAGTACTTC.

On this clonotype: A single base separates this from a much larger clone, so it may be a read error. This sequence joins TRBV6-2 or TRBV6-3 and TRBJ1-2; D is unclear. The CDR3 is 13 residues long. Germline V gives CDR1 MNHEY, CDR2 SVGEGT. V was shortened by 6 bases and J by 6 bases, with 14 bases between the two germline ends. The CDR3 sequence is CASSKAGSHGYTF. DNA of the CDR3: TGTGCCAGCAGCAAAGCGGGGAGCCATGGCTACACCTTC.

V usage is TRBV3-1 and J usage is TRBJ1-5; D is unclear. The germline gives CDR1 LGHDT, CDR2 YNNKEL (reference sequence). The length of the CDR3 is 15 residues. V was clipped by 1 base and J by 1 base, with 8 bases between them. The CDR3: CASSQGRESNQPQHF. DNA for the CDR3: TGTGCCAGCAGCCAAGGTAGGGAGAGCAATCAGCCCCAGCATTTT.

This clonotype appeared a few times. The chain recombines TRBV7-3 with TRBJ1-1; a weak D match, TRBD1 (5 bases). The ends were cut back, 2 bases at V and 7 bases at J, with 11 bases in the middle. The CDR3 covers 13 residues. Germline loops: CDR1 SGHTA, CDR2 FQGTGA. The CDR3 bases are TGTGCCAGCAGCTTATTGGGAGACAGTGAAGCTTTCTTT. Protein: CASSLLGDSEAFF.

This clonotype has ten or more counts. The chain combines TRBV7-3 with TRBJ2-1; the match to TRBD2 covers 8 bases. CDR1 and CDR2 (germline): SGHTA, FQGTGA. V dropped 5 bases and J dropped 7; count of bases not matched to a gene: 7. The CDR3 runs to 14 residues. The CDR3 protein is CASSTSGGANEQFF. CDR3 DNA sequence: TGTGCCAGCAGCACAAGCGGGGGTGCAAATGAGCAGTTCTTC. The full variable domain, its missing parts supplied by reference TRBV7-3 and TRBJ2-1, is GAGVSQTPSNKVTEKGKYVELRCDPISGHTALYWYRQSLGQGPEFLIYFQGTGAADDSGLPNDRFFAVRPEGSVSTLKIQRTERGDSAVYLCASSTSGGANEQFFGPGTRLTVL.

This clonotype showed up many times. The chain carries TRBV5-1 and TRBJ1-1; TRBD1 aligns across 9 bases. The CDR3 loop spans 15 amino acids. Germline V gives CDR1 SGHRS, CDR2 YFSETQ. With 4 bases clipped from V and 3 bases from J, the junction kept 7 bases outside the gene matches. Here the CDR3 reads CASSTTQGAYTEAFF. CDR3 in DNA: TGCGCCAGCAGCACGACACAGGGGGCCTACACTGAAGCTTTCTTT.

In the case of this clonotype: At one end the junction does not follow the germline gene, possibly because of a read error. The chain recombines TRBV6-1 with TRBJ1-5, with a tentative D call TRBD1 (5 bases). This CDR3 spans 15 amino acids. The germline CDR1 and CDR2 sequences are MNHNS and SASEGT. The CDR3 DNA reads TGTGCCAGCAGTGAAGCTAGGGGTGCCAATCAGCCCCGGCATTTT. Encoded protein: CASSEARGANQPRHF.

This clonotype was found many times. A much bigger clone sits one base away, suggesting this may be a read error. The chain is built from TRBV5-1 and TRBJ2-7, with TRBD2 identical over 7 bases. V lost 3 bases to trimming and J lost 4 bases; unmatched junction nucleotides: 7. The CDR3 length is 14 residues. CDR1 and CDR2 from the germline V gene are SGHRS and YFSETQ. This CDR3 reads CASSWISGPYEQYF. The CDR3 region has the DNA TGCGCCAGCAGCTGGATTAGCGGGCCTTACGAGCAGTACTTC.

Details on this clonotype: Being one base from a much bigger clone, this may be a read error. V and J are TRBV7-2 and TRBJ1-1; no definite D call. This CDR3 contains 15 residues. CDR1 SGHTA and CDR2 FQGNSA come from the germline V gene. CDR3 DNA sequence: TGTGCCAGCAGCAACCGGGCGTTGGGGAACATTGAAGCTTTCTTT. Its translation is CASSNRALGNIEAFF.

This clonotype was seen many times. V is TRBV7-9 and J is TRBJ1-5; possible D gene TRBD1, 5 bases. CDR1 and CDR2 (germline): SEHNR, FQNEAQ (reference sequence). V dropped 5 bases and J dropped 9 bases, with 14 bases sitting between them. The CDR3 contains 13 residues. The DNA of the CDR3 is TGTGCCAGCAGCCTTGACAGTACCCGGCCCCAGCATTTT. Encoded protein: CASSLDSTRPQHF. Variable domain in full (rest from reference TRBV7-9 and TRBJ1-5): DTGVSQNPRHKITKRGQNVTFRCDPISEHNRLYWYRQTLGQGPEFLTYFQNEAQLEKSRLLSDRFSAERPKGSFSTLEIQRTEQGDSAMYLCASSLDSTRPQHFGDGTRLSIL.

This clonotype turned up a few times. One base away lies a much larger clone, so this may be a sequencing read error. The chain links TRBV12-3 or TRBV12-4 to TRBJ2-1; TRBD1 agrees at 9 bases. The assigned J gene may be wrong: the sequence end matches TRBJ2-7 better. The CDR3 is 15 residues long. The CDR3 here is CASRPGTGSLHEQYF. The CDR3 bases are TGTGCCAGCAGACCTGGGACAGGGAGTCTCCATGAGCAGTACTTC.

The CDR3 region has the DNA TGTGCCAGCAGTTACGGGGATTCCTCCAAAAACATTCAGTACTTC. Translation gives CASSYGDSSKNIQYF. The V and J genes are TRBV6-6 and TRBJ2-4; D is uncertain. Trimming stripped 2 bases from V and 2 bases from J, with 10 bases between. The CDR3 has 15 residues. Germline loops: CDR1 MNHNY, CDR2 SVGAGI (reference sequence).

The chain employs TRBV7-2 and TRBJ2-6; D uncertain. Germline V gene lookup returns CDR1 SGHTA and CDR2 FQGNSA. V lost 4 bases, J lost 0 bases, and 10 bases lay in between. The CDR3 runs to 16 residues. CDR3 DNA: TGTGCCAGCAGCTGGAATCGCATCTCTGGGGCCAACGTCCTGACTTTC. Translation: CASSWNRISGANVLTF.

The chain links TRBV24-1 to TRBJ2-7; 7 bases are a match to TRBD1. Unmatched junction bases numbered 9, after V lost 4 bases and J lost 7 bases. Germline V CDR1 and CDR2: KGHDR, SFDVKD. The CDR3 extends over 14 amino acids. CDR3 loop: CATSDPGQDNEQYF. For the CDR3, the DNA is TGTGCCACCAGTGACCCAGGACAGGACAATGAGCAGTACTTC.

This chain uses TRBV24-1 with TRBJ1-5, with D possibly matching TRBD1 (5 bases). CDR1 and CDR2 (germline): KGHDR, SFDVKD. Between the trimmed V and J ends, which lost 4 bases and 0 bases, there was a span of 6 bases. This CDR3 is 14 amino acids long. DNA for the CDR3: TGTGCCACCAGTGAAGACAGTAGCAATCAGCCCCAGCATTTT. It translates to CATSEDSSNQPQHF.

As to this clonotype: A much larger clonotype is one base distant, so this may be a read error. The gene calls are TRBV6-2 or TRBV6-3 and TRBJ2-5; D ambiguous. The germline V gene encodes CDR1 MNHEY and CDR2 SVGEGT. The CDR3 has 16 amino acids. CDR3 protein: CASSVGLVGFGETRYF. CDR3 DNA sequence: TGTGCCAGCAGCGTAGGGCTGGTAGGCTTCGGAGAGACCCGGTACTTC.

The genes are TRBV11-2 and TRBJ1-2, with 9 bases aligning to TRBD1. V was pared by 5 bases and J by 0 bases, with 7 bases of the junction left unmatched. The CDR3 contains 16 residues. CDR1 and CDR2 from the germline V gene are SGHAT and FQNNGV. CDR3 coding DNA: TGTGCCAGCAGCCCCGGGACAGGGTACCCTAACTATGGCTACACCTTC. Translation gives CASSPGTGYPNYGYTF.

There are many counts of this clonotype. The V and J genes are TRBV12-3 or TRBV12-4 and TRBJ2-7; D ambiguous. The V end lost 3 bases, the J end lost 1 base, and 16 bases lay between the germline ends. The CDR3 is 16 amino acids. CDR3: CASSFSPLLVSYEQYF. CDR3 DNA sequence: TGTGCCAGCAGTTTTTCCCCTTTGTTGGTTTCCTACGAGCAGTACTTC.

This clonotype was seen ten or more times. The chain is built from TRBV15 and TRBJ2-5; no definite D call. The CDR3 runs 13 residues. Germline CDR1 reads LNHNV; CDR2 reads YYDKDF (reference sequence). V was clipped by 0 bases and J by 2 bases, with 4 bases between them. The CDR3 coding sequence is TGTGCCACCAGCAGAGAAAGGCAAGAGACCCAGTACTTC. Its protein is CATSRERQETQYF.

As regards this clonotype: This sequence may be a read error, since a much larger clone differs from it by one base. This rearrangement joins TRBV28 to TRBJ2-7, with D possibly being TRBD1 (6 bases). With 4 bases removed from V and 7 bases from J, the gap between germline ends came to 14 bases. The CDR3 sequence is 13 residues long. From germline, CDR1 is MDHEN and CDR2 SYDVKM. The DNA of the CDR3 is TGTGCCAGCAGTTCCGGGACAATACGTGAGCAGTACTTC. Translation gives CASSSGTIREQYF. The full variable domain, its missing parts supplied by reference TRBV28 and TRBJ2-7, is DVKVTQSSRYLVKRTGEKVFLECVQDMDHENMFWYRQDPGLGLRLIYFSYDVKMKEKGDIPEGYSVSREKKERFSLILESASTNQTSMYLCASSSGTIREQYFGPGTRLTVT.

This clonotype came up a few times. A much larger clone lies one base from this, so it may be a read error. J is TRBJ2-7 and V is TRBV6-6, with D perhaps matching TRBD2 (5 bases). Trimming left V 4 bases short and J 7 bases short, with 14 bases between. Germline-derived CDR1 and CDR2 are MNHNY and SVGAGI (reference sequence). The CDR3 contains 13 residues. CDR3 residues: CASSFRSGYEQYF. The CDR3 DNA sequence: TGTGCCAGCAGTTTCAGGAGCGGTTATGAGCAGTACTTC.

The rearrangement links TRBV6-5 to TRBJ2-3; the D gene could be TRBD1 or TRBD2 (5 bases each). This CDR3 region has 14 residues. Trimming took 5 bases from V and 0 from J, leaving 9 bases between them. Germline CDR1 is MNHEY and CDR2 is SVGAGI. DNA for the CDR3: TGTGCCAGCAGTGGACGGGGCAGCACAGATACGCAGTATTTT. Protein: CASSGRGSTDTQYF.

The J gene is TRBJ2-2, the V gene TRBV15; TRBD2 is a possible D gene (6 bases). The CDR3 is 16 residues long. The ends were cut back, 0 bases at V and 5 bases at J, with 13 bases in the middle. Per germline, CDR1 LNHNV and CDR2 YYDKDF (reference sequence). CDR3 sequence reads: CATSRDLSGVTGELFF. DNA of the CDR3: TGTGCCACCAGCAGAGATTTATCGGGGGTAACCGGGGAGCTGTTTTTT.

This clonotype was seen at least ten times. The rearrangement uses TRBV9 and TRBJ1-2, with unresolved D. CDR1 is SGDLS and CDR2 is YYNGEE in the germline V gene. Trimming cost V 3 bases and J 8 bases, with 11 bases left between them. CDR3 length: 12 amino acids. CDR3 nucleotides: TGTGCCAGCAGCGCAGGCTCGGGCGGCTACACCTTC. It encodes CASSAGSGGYTF.

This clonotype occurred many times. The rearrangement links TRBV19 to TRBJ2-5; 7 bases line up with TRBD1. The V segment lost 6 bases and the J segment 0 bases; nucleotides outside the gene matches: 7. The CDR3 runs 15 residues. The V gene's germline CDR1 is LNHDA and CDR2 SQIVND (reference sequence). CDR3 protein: CASRNDRADQETQYF. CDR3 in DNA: TGTGCCAGTAGGAACGACAGGGCAGACCAAGAGACCCAGTACTTC.

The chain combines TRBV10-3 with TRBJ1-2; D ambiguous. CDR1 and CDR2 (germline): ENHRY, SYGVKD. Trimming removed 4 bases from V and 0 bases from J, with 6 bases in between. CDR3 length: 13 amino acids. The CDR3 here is CAISALTNYGYTF. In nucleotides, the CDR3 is TGTGCCATCAGTGCCTTAACTAACTATGGCTACACCTTC.